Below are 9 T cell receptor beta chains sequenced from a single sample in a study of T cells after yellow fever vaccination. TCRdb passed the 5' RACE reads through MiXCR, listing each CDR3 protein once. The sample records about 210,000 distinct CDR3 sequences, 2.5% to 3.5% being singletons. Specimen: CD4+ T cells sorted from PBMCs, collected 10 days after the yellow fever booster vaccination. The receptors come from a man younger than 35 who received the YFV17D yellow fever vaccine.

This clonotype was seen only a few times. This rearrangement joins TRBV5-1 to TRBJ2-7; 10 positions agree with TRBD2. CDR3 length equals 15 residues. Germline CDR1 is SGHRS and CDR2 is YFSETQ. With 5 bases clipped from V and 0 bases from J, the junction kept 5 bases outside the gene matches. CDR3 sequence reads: CASRASGGNSYEQYF. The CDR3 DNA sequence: TGCGCCAGCAGGGCTAGCGGGGGTAACTCCTACGAGCAGTACTTC. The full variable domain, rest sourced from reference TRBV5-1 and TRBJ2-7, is KAGVTQTPRYLIKTRGQQVTLSCSPISGHRSVSWYQQTPGQGLQFLFEYFSETQRNKGNFPGRFSGRQFSNSRSEMNVSTLELGDSALYLCASRASGGNSYEQYFGPGTRLTVT.

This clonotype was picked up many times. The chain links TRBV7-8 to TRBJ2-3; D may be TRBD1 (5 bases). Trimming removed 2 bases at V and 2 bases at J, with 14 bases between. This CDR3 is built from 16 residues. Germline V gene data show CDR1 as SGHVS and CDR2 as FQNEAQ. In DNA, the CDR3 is TGTGCCAGCAGCTTAAGAGACAGAAGTTCCACAGATACGCAGTATTTT. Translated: CASSLRDRSSTDTQYF.

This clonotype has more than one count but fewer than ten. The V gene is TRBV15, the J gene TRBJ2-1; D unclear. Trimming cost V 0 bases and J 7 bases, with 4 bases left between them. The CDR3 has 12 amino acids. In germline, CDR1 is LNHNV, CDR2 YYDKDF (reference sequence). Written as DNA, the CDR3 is TGTGCCACCAGCAGAGATTTAAATGAGCAGTTCTTC. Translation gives CATSRDLNEQFF.

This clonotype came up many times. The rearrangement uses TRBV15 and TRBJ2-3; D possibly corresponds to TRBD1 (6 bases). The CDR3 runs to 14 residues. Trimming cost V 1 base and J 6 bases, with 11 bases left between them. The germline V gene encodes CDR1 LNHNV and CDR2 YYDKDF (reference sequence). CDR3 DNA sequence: TGTGCCACCAGCAGAGGACAGGTGCGTGATACGCAGTATTTT. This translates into CATSRGQVRDTQYF. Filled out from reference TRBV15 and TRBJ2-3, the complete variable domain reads DAMVIQNPRYQVTQFGKPVTLSCSQTLNHNVMYWYQQKSSQAPKLLFHYYDKDFNNEADTPDNFQSRRPNTSFCFLDIRSPGLGDTAMYLCATSRGQVRDTQYFGPGTRLTVL.

CDR3: CASSPGRQPQHF. The CDR3, as DNA: TGTGCCAGCAGCCCCGGAAGGCAGCCCCAGCATTTT. The chain has TRBV5-8 and TRBJ1-5; no firm D call. Germline V gene data show CDR1 as SGHTS and CDR2 as YDEGEE. The CDR3 consists of 12 residues. The V end lost 4 bases, the J end lost 7 bases, and 9 bases lay between the germline ends.

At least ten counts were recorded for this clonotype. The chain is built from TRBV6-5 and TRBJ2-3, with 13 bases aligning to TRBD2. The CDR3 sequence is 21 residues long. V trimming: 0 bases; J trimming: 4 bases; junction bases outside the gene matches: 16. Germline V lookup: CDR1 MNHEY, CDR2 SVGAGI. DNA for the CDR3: TGTGCCAGCAGTTACTCCACCGGACTAGCGGGGGACATTTATGATCCAGATACGCAGTATTTT. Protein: CASSYSTGLAGDIYDPDTQYF.

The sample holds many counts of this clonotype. CDR3 in amino acids: CASSPQDRGLFGTEAFF. The CDR3 DNA reads TGTGCCAGCTCACCTCAGGACAGGGGGCTTTTTGGCACTGAAGCTTTCTTT. This rearrangement joins TRBV18 to TRBJ1-1, with 11 positions matching TRBD1. The V segment lost 3 bases and the J segment 4 bases; nucleotides outside the gene matches: 10. Germline V gene sequence: CDR1 KGHSH, CDR2 LQKENI. The length of the CDR3 is 17 residues.

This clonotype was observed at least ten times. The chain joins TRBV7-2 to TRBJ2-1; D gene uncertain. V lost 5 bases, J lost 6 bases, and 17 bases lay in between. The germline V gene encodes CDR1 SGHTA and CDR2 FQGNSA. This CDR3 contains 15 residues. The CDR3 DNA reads TGTGCCAGCAGCCCGCCGGGCCGAGTCCTCAATGAGCAGTTCTTC. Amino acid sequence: CASSPPGRVLNEQFF.

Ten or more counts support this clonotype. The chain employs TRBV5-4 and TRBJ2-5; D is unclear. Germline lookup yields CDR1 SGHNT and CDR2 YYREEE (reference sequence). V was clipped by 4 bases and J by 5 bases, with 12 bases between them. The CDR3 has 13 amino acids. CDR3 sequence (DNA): TGTGCCAGCAGCCCGACGGAGTGGGAGACCCAGTACTTC. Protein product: CASSPTEWETQYF.